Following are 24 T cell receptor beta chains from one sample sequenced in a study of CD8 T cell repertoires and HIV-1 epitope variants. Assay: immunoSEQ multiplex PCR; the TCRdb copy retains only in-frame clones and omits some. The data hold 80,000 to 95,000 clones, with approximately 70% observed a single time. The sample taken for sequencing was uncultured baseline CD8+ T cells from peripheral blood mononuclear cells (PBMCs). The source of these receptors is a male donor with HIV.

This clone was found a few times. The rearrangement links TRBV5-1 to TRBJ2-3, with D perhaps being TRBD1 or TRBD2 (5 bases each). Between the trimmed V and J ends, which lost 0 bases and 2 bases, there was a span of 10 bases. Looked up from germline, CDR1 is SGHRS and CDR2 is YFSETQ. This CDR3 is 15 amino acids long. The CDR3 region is CASSLAGGTTDTQYF. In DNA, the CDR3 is TGCGCCAGCAGCTTGGCTGGGGGTACCACAGATACGCAGTATTTT.

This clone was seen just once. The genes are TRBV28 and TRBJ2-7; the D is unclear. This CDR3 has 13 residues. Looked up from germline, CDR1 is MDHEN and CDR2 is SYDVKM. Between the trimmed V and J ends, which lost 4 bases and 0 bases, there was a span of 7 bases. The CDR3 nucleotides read TGTGCCAGCAGTTCGACACCCTCCTACGAGCAGTACTTC. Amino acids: CASSSTPSYEQYF.

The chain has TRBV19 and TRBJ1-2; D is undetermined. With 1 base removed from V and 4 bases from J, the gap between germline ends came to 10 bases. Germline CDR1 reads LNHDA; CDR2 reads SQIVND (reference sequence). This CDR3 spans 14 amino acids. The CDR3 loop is CASSIGGPSYGYTF. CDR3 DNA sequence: TGTGCCAGTAGTATAGGCGGCCCCTCCTATGGCTACACCTTC.

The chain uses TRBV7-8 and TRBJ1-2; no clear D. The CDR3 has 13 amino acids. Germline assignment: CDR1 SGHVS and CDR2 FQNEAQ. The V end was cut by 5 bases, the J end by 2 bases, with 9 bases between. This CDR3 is CASSPYSNYGYTF. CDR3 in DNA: TGTGCCAGCAGCCCCTACAGCAACTATGGCTACACCTTC. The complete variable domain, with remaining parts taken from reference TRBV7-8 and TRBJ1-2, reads GAGVSQSPRYKVAKRGQDVALRCDPISGHVSLFWYQQALGQGPEFLTYFQNEAQLDKSGLPSDRFFAERPEGSVSTLKIQRTQQEDSAVYLCASSPYSNYGYTFGSGTRLTVV.

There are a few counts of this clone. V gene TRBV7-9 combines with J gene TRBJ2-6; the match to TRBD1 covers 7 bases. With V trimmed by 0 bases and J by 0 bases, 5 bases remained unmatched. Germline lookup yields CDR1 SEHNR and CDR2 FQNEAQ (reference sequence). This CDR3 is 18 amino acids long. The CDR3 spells CASSLATGLSSGANVLTF. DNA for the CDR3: TGTGCCAGCAGCTTAGCGACAGGGTTATCCTCTGGGGCCAACGTCCTGACTTTC.

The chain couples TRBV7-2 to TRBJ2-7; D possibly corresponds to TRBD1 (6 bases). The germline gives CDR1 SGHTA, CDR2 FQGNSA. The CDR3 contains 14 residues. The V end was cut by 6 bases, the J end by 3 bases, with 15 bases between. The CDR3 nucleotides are TGTGCCAGCAGTCGGACAGACACCTTCTACGAGCAGTACTTC. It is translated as CASSRTDTFYEQYF.

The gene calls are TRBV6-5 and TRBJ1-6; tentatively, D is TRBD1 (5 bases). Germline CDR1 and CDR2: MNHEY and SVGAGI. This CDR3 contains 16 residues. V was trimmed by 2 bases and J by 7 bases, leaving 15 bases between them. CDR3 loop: CASSYGPWGTNSPLHF. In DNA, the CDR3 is TGTGCCAGCAGTTACGGCCCCTGGGGCACCAATTCACCCCTCCACTTT.

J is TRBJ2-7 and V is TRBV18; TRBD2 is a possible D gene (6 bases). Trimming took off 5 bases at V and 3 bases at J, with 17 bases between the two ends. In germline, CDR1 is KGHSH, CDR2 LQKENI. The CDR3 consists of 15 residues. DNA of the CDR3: TGTGCCAGCTCATCGCGGGAACATAGAGACTACGAGCAGTACTTC. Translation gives CASSSREHRDYEQYF.

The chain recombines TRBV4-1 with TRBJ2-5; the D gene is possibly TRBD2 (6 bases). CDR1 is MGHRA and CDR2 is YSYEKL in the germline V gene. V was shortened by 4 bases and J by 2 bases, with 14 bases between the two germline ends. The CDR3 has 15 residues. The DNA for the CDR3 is TGCGCCAGCAGCCCGATCGGGGGTGCGCAAGAGACCCAGTACTTC. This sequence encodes CASSPIGGAQETQYF.

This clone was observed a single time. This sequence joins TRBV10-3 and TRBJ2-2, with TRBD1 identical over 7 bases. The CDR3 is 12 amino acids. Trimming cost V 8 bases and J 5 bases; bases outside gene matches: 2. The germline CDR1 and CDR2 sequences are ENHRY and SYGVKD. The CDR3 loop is CAISGGTGELFF. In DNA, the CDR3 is TGTGCCATCTCAGGGGGTACCGGGGAGCTGTTTTTT.

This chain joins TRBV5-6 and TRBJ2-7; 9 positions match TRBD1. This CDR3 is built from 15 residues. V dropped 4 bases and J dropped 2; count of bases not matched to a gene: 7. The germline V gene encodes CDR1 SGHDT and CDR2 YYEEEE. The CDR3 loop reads CASSRDRGITYEQYF. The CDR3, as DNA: TGTGCCAGCAGCCGCGACAGGGGGATTACCTACGAGCAGTACTTC.

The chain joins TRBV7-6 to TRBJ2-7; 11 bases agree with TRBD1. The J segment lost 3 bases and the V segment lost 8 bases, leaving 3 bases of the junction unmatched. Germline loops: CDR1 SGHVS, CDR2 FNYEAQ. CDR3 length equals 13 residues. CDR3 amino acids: CASAGTGGYEQYF. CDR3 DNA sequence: TGTGCCAGCGCAGGGACAGGGGGCTACGAGCAGTACTTC. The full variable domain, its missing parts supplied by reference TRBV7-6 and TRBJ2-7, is GAGVSQSPRYKVTKRGQDVALRCDPISGHVSLYWYRQALGQGPEFLTYFNYEAQQDKSGLPNDRFSAERPEGSISTLTIQRTEQRDSAMYRCASAGTGGYEQYFGPGTRLTVT.

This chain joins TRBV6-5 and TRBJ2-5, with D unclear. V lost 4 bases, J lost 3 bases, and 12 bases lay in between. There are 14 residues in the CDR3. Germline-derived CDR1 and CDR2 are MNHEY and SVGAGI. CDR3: CASSSTAAEETQYF. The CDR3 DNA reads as TGTGCCAGCAGTTCCACAGCTGCCGAAGAGACCCAGTACTTC.

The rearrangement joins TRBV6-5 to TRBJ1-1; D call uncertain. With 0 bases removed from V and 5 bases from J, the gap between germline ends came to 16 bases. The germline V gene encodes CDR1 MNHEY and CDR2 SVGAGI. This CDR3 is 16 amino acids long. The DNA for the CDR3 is TGTGCCAGCAGTTACTCCACCCCGGGTGATGGAACTGAAGCTTTCTTT. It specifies CASSYSTPGDGTEAFF.

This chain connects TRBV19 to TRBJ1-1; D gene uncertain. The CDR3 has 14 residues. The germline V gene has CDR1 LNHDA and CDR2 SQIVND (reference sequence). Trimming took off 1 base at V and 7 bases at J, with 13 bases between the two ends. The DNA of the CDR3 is TGTGCCAGTAGTATAGGAGGGTATGGGAATGAAGCTTTCTTT. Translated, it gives CASSIGGYGNEAFF.

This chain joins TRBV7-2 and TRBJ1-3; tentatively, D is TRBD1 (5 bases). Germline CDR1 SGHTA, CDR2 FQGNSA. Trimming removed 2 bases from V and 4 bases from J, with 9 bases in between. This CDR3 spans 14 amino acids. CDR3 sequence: CASSLKGKGNTIYF. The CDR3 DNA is TGTGCCAGCAGCTTAAAGGGGAAAGGAAACACCATATATTTT.

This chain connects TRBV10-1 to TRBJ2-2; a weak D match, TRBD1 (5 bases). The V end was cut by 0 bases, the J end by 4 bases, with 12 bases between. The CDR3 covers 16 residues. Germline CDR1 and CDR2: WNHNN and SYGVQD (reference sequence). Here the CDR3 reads CASSESQGSSTGELFF. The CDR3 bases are TGCGCCAGCAGTGAGTCTCAGGGTTCCTCCACCGGGGAGCTGTTTTTT.

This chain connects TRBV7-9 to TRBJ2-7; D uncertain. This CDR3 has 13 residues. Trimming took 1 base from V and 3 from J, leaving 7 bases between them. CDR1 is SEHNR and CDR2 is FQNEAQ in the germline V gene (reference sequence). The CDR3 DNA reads TGTGCCAGCAGCTTAGGTGATGGCTACGAGCAGTACTTC. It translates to CASSLGDGYEQYF. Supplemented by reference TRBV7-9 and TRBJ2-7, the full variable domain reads DTGVSQNPRHKITKRGQNVTFRCDPISEHNRLYWYRQTLGQGPEFLTYFQNEAQLEKSRLLSDRFSAERPKGSFSTLEIQRTEQGDSAMYLCASSLGDGYEQYFGPGTRLTVT.

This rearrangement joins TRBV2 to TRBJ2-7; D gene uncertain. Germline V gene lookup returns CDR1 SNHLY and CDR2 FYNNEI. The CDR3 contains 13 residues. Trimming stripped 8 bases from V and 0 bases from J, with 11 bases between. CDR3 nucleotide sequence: TGTGCCAGCGGTCGGATGGGCTCCTACGAGCAGTACTTC. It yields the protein CASGRMGSYEQYF.

CDR3 amino acids: CASSPPTGAKETQYF. In nucleotides, the CDR3 is TGTGCCAGCAGCCCCCCGACAGGAGCCAAAGAGACCCAGTACTTC. The V gene is TRBV5-6, the J gene TRBJ2-5; perhaps TRBD1 as D (6 bases). The CDR3 contains 15 residues. Looked up from germline, CDR1 is SGHDT and CDR2 is YYEEEE. Trimming left V 4 bases short and J 3 bases short, with 16 bases between.

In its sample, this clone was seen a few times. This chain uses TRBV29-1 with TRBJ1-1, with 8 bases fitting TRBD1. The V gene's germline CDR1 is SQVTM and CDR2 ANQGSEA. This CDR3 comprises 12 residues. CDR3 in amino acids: CSRTGTNTEAFF. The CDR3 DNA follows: TGCAGTAGGACAGGGACGAACACTGAAGCTTTCTTT.

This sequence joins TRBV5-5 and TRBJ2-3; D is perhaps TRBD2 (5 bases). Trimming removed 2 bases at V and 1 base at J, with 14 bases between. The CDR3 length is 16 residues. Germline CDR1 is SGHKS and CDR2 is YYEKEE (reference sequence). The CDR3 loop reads CASSFGPRAGTDTQYF. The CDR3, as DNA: TGTGCCAGCAGCTTCGGCCCCCGAGCGGGCACAGATACGCAGTATTTT.

For the CDR3, the DNA is TGTGCCAGCAGCTTAGTTGGCGGGGGGGCTTACAATGAGCAGTTCTTC. This encodes CASSLVGGGAYNEQFF. This sequence joins TRBV7-2 and TRBJ2-1; 9 positions match TRBD2. The germline V gene encodes CDR1 SGHTA and CDR2 FQGNSA. The J segment lost 4 bases and the V segment lost 1 base, leaving 5 bases of the junction unmatched. CDR3 size: 16 residues.

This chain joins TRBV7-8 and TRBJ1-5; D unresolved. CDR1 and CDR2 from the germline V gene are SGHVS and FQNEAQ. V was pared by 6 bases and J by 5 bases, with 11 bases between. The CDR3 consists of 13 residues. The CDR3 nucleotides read TGTGCCAGCAGTTCTGGGGTTTATCAGCCCCAGCATTTT. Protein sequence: CASSSGVYQPQHF.